The 2 T cell receptor beta chains given below trace back to one sample, sequenced in a study of neurological immune-mediated disorders. TCRdb used MiXCR to reprocess the 5' RACE reads, holding one entry per CDR3 protein. Of almost 30,000 distinct CDR3 sequences listed, 9% to 14% were seen once; the top ten hold about 5.3%. Input material: PBMCs. The receptors shown here come from a woman in her fifties or sixties in good health.

There are many counts of this clonotype. In nucleotides, the CDR3 is TGCGCCAGCAGCTTGGGCGGAGGGGCTAACTATGGCTACACCTTC. Its translation: CASSLGGGANYGYTF. The chain uses TRBV5-1 and TRBJ1-2; tentative D call: TRBD1 (5 bases). Germline V gene sequence: CDR1 SGHRS, CDR2 YFSETQ. Trimming cost V 0 bases and J 0 bases, with 9 bases left between them. The CDR3 is 15 amino acids. The complete variable domain, with remaining parts taken from reference TRBV5-1 and TRBJ1-2, reads KAGVTQTPRYLIKTRGQQVTLSCSPISGHRSVSWYQQTPGQGLQFLFEYFSETQRNKGNFPGRFSGRQFSNSRSEMNVSTLELGDSALYLCASSLGGGANYGYTFGSGTRLTVV.

The chain couples TRBV2 to TRBJ1-5; D uncertain. The CDR3 length is 14 residues. Trimming left V 2 bases short and J 0 bases short, with 5 bases between. Germline CDR1 and CDR2: SNHLY and FYNNEI. CDR3 nucleotide sequence: TGTGCCAGCAGTGAATCGGATAGCAATCAGCCCCAGCATTTT. It specifies CASSESDSNQPQHF.